The 21 T cell receptor beta chains given below trace back to one sample, sequenced in a study of T cells in Graves' hyperthyroidism and ophthalmopathy. TCR beta CDR3 regions were amplified from RNA transcripts. HTBI primers were employed in a first-round RT-PCR of the TCR CDR3. TCRdb processed the multiplex PCR reads anew with MiXCR; each CDR3 protein has one entry. Among about 720,000 distinct CDR3 sequences, 16% were seen once, and the ten largest hold about 8.4%. Sample: blood. The origin of the receptors is a man aged 18-30 years with Graves' hyperthyroidism.

This clonotype showed up many times. The V call is TRBV24-1, the J call TRBJ1-5, with 7 bases aligning to TRBD1. CDR3 length: 14 amino acids. J gave up 7 bases and V 4 bases, and 6 bases lay outside the gene matches. Germline V gene sequence: CDR1 KGHDR, CDR2 SFDVKD. The CDR3 loop reads CATSDRQGRQPQHF. The CDR3 region has the DNA TGTGCCACCAGTGACCGACAGGGCCGGCAGCCCCAGCATTTT.

This clonotype was seen more than once but under ten times. The V and J genes are TRBV2 and TRBJ1-1, with 7 bases matching TRBD1. The ends lost 7 bases at V and 3 bases at J; junction bases unmatched: 11. Per the germline V gene, CDR1 is SNHLY and CDR2 is FYNNEI. The CDR3 runs to 15 residues. CDR3 in amino acids: CASTAEGAYYTEAFF. The CDR3 DNA sequence: TGTGCCAGCACCGCAGAGGGGGCTTATTACACTGAAGCTTTCTTT. The whole variable domain, remainder taken from reference TRBV2 and TRBJ1-1, is EPEVTQTPSHQVTQMGQEVILRCVPISNHLYFYWYRQILGQKVEFLVSFYNNEISEKSEIFDDQFSVERPDGSNFTLKIRSTKLEDSAMYFCASTAEGAYYTEAFFGQGTRLTVV.

This clonotype has a handful of counts. This chain links TRBV19 with TRBJ2-1; D remains ambiguous. This CDR3 is 13 amino acids long. With 6 bases removed from V and 9 bases from J, the gap between germline ends came to 15 bases. The germline V gene encodes CDR1 LNHDA and CDR2 SQIVND (reference sequence). CDR3 DNA sequence: TGTGCCAGTAGACGCGACCTGCTTCTTGAGCAGTTCTTC. Residues: CASRRDLLLEQFF.

The genes are TRBV3-1 and TRBJ2-5; a weak D match, TRBD2 (6 bases). Germline CDR1 and CDR2: LGHDT and YNNKEL (reference sequence). Trimming took off 1 base at V and 5 bases at J, with 11 bases between the two ends. This CDR3 contains 14 residues. CDR3 in DNA: TGTGCCAGCAGCCAAGTCCGGGGGTTGGAGACCCAGTACTTC. Translated: CASSQVRGLETQYF.

At least ten counts were recorded for this clonotype. V gene TRBV2 combines with J gene TRBJ1-5; 9 bases fit TRBD1. V shed 6 bases, J shed 3 bases, and the junction held 6 bases outside the gene matches. The CDR3 contains 15 residues. CDR1 and CDR2 from the germline V gene are SNHLY and FYNNEI. In nucleotides, the CDR3 is TGTGCCAGCAGGGAACAGGGGGCCTCCAATCAGCCCCAGCATTTT. It yields the protein CASREQGASNQPQHF.

This clonotype showed up many times. The chain is built from TRBV2 and TRBJ1-5; weak D call: TRBD1 (6 bases). The CDR3 loop spans 15 amino acids. The germline V and J ends were trimmed by 5 bases and 7 bases, with 18 bases remaining between them. Germline CDR1 is SNHLY and CDR2 is FYNNEI. CDR3 sequence (DNA): TGTGCCAGCAGTACGCACCCGCTACAGGGCCAGCCCCAGCATTTT. Its translation: CASSTHPLQGQPQHF.

This clonotype was recorded many times. The V gene is TRBV5-1, the J gene TRBJ1-1, with D hard to call. CDR1 SGHRS and CDR2 YFSETQ come from the germline V gene. Trimming removed 0 bases at V and 5 bases at J, with 14 bases between. This CDR3 contains 15 residues. In DNA, the CDR3 is TGCGCCAGCAGCTTGGGTCTGATCACGGGTACTGAAGCTTTCTTT. It translates to CASSLGLITGTEAFF.

In its sample, this clonotype was seen many times. V and J are TRBV5-1 and TRBJ2-1; 11 nucleotides match TRBD2. V shed 4 bases and J 7 bases; nucleotides not matched to a gene: 7. This CDR3 is 15 amino acids long. From germline, CDR1 is SGHRS and CDR2 YFSETQ. The CDR3 sequence is CASSGLAGGENEQFF. In nucleotides, the CDR3 is TGCGCCAGCAGCGGTCTAGCGGGAGGAGAAAATGAGCAGTTCTTC.

There are a few counts of this clonotype. DNA of the CDR3: TGTGCCAGCAGCTTCCTAGCGGAAAACTCCTACGAGCAGTACTTC. The encoded protein is CASSFLAENSYEQYF. The chain couples TRBV11-1 to TRBJ2-7; 7 bases map to TRBD2. The CDR3 is made up of 15 amino acids. Germline V CDR1 and CDR2: SGHAT, FQDESV (reference sequence). J lost 0 bases, V lost 3 bases, and 5 bases had no gene match.

This clonotype has at least ten counts. The chain links TRBV28 to TRBJ1-5, with D perhaps matching TRBD1 (6 bases). V lost 6 bases, J lost 6 bases, and 18 bases lay in between. Germline loops: CDR1 MDHEN, CDR2 SYDVKM. CDR3 size: 15 residues. CDR3 loop: CASRSTGSRGQPQHF. In DNA form, the CDR3 reads TGTGCCAGCAGGTCTACAGGGTCACGGGGTCAGCCCCAGCATTTT.

The V gene is TRBV30, the J gene TRBJ1-1; D is ambiguous. Germline CDR1 GTSNPN, CDR2 SVGIG (reference sequence). V was clipped by 1 base and J by 1 base, with 7 bases between them. CDR3 size: 13 residues. This CDR3 reads CAWSGRRNTEAFF. The CDR3 DNA reads as TGTGCCTGGAGTGGGAGGCGGAACACTGAAGCTTTCTTT.

This clonotype was observed a few times. The gene calls are TRBV28 and TRBJ1-2, with D tentatively TRBD1 (5 bases). This CDR3 is 14 amino acids long. V was trimmed by 2 bases and J by 1 base, leaving 8 bases between them. From germline, CDR1 is MDHEN and CDR2 SYDVKM. DNA for the CDR3: TGTGCCAGCAGTTTACAGGGAGATAACTATGGCTACACCTTC. Translating it yields CASSLQGDNYGYTF.

This clonotype was recorded a few times. J is TRBJ2-5 and V is TRBV27; the D gene is possibly TRBD2 (5 bases). This CDR3 spans 11 amino acids. Germline CDR1 is MNHEY and CDR2 is SMNVEV (reference sequence). The V and J ends lost 10 bases and 7 bases respectively, with 13 bases between them. CDR3 residues: CATRGFRTQYF. CDR3 DNA: TGTGCCACCCGAGGGTTCCGGACCCAGTACTTC.

This clonotype came up many times. The chain has TRBV11-2 and TRBJ2-7; possibly TRBD2 for D (6 bases). The CDR3 extends over 16 amino acids. Trimming removed 4 bases at V and 1 base at J, with 17 bases between. The germline CDR1 and CDR2 sequences are SGHAT and FQNNGV. The CDR3 DNA reads as TGTGCCAGCAGCTCCGTTCGGGGGAGTAGGTCCTACGAGCAGTACTTC. Translation: CASSSVRGSRSYEQYF.

The table lists this clonotype with many counts. The V gene is TRBV20-1, the J gene TRBJ2-1; D possibly corresponds to TRBD2 (5 bases). The germline V gene encodes CDR1 DFQATT and CDR2 SNEGSKA (reference sequence). CDR3 size: 18 residues. Deletions cut 2 bases from V and 4 bases from J, with 24 bases between. In nucleotides, the CDR3 is TGCAGTGCTAGATTCTCCCGCCAAGCGGAGCGAAGGTACAATGAGCAGTTCTTC. Translating gives CSARFSRQAERRYNEQFF.

Many counts were recorded for this clonotype. The chain couples TRBV27 to TRBJ2-3, with 16 bases matching TRBD2. The V gene's germline CDR1 is MNHEY and CDR2 SMNVEV (reference sequence). Trimming removed 5 bases from V and 4 bases from J; junction bases left unmatched: 9. The CDR3 length is 18 residues. CDR3 nucleotide sequence: TGTGCCAGCAGTCCCAGGGGGACTAGCGGGAGGGCGGCAGATACGCAGTATTTT. Its protein product is CASSPRGTSGRAADTQYF.

The chain has TRBV28 and TRBJ2-7; weak D call: TRBD2 (6 bases). V shed 3 bases and J shed 4 bases, with 13 bases lying between them. This CDR3 is built from 14 residues. CDR1 MDHEN and CDR2 SYDVKM come from the germline V gene. DNA for the CDR3: TGTGCCAGCAGTTTTGGGAGGAATCGGTACGAGCAGTACTTC. Protein product: CASSFGRNRYEQYF.

In this sample, this clonotype turned up a few times. This chain connects TRBV7-6 to TRBJ2-3; D is ambiguous. There are 13 residues in the CDR3. The V and J ends lost 2 bases and 6 bases respectively, with 9 bases between them. CDR1 is SGHVS, CDR2 FNYEAQ, per germline. CDR3 in DNA: TGTGCCAGCAGCTTATTGCAGGAGGATACGCAGTATTTT. Translated, it gives CASSLLQEDTQYF. Full variable domain (missing parts from reference TRBV7-6 and TRBJ2-3): GAGVSQSPRYKVTKRGQDVALRCDPISGHVSLYWYRQALGQGPEFLTYFNYEAQQDKSGLPNDRFSAERPEGSISTLTIQRTEQRDSAMYRCASSLLQEDTQYFGPGTRLTVL.

The CDR3 sequence: CASSPLEINYGYTF. The CDR3 DNA follows: TGTGCCAGCAGTCCCCTTGAGATTAACTATGGCTACACCTTC. The chain employs TRBV6-1 and TRBJ1-2; D remains ambiguous. CDR1 is MNHNS and CDR2 is SASEGT in the germline V gene. V was cut by 5 bases and J by 1 base, with 11 bases left in between. The CDR3 has 14 amino acids.

In its sample, this clonotype was seen many times. Compared with germline, one end of the junction differs, possibly owing to a read error. J is TRBJ2-5 and V is TRBV11-2; 10 bases are a match to TRBD2. Germline V gene lookup returns CDR1 SGHAT and CDR2 FQNNGV. The CDR3 totals 15 residues. Here the CDR3 reads CASRLAGGSQETQYF. The CDR3 DNA reads as TGTGCCAGCAGGTTAGCGGGAGGCAGCCAAGAGACCCAGTACTTC.

This chain uses TRBV4-1 with TRBJ2-7; D call uncertain. Looked up from germline, CDR1 is MGHRA and CDR2 is YSYEKL. The CDR3 runs to 16 residues. Trimming took off 2 bases at V and 4 bases at J, with 18 bases between the two ends. The CDR3 DNA sequence: TGCGCCAGCAGCCAATCGGGTCACCTAAAGTCTTACGAGCAGTACTTC. This encodes CASSQSGHLKSYEQYF.